Listed here is a single T cell receptor beta chain. This clonotype was seen ten or more times. No antigen is known for it. The record has no base qualities; no much larger clone is one base away. The TCR beta CDR3 regions were amplified from the RNA transcripts. For the first round of RT-PCR on the TCR CDR3, the HTBI primer set was used together with the Qiagen OneStep RT-PCR kit. Libraries were constructed in a second round of multiplex PCR, after which size selection and purification were performed. The libraries were sequenced on an Illumina HiSeq2000 using paired-end 100 bp reads. The source study handled its data this way. SOAPnuke was used to process the raw data, throwing out any read that contained adapters or uncalled bases, had a mean Phred below 15, or lacked an exact constant-primer or identifier match. High-quality paired reads were merged using COPE v1.2.5, and each unique nucleotide sequence was defined as a clonotype. MiTCR v1.1 was used to align the clonotypes against IMGT TRBV, TRBD and TRBJ reference segments. Only V-J combinations with frequency above 0.0001, covering 99% to 99.2% of repertoires, were analysed. The TCS score was defined as the ratio of F50 (clonal expansion) to E x V (chaos), calculated using BLOSUM62-based TCRdist between CDR3 peptides within each V-J. Welch's t-statistics and random forest reduced around 510 V-J features to 10 to 15, which were used in a naive Bayes classifier (R e1071). TCRdb trimmed public reads at Q25 via fastp, called clones via MiXCR and kept in-frame beta chains. Here each entry gathers all rows of one CDR3 protein and keeps the most common genes and DNA. The V and J calls were determined by TCRdb, not by the authors. This sample has hundreds of thousands of distinct CDR3 sequences in its table, and 18% of those were observed once. The ten largest clones represent around 17% of the sample.

The record originates from a study of T cells in Graves' hyperthyroidism and ophthalmopathy (dated by TCRdb to between 2018 and 2021). About the investigation overall: Peripheral blood samples were taken at the time of initial diagnosis, prior to any treatment. The paper reports TCR Vbeta CDR3 sequencing of roughly 140 peripheral blood samples: fewer than 50 ophthalmopathy, 75 to 80 hyperthyroidism and roughly 17 progressor patients. To identify distinguishing TCR V-J signatures, a discovery cohort of around 100 patients was used, comprising 40 to 45 with Graves' ophthalmopathy and some 60 with stable Graves' hyperthyroidism. The study also compared thyroid tissue and blood T-cell repertoires from roughly 6 Graves' hyperthyroidism patients. After blood sampling, hyperthyroidism patients were treated with methimazole at a starting dose of 30 mg daily, and ophthalmopathy patients were treated with high-dose intravenous methylprednisolone. An independent validation cohort of 18 to 20 hyperthyroidism patients and about 16 patients who later progressed to ophthalmopathy tested prospective prediction of ophthalmopathy. The 75 to 100 discovery patients were divided at random into training and test sets in a 7:3 ratio. General study outcomes and caveats: In validation, progression to ophthalmopathy was predicted by the model with 70.59% sensitivity and roughly 76% specificity, a median of 6.5 months before onset. Ophthalmopathy was separated from stable hyperthyroidism by a 13 V-J signature model, with over 85% sensitivity and about 81% specificity obtained in cross-validation and 80%/75% obtained in testing. Sample size was not statistically predetermined, and investigators were not blinded to group allocation. Blood samples also contained most of the expanded thyroid clonotypes (frequency above 0.001), which suggests that blood repertoires may reflect thyroid immune responses.

Counted from cysteine to phenylalanine, this CDR3 has 14 amino acids. The kept DNA is CDR3 alone, 42 bases in frame from the first base. The germline V gene provides CDR1 SGHVS and CDR2 FNYEAQ. Deletion took 5 bases off V and 3 bases off J, with a span of 13 bases between the germline ends. Hyperthyroidism patients were newly diagnosed, with disease duration under 2 months, and aged 18 to 65 years. Any patient with an uncontrolled infection, another autoimmune disease, pregnancy or lactation was excluded. Diagnoses relied on clinical symptoms, serum thyroxine and TRAb, thyroid ultrasound and orbital computed tomography. Blood from progressor patients was drawn when they were first diagnosed with hyperthyroidism, before any ophthalmopathy symptoms appeared. PBMCs were isolated from roughly 10 ml of fresh peripheral blood by Ficoll-Paque density gradient centrifugation. Patients classed as progressors first received a Graves' hyperthyroidism diagnosis and then went on to develop ophthalmopathy during follow-up. Total RNA was extracted using Trizol reagent, and RNA quality was assessed on an Agilent 2100 Bioanalyzer.

In this chain, TRBV7-6 is recombined with TRBJ1-1; the D gene is unclear. This sequence was found in a woman aged 50 to 60 with Graves' hyperthyroidism that later progressed to Graves' ophthalmopathy. The material sequenced was blood. At the DNA level, the sequence is TGTGCCAGCAGCCTAAAGACGGGAGACACTGAAGCTTTCTTT. Its protein is CASSLKTGDTEAFF.